Sequencing of this T cell receptor (beta chain) was carried out in a study of Graves' ophthalmopathy and Graves' hyperthyroidism. Regarding the study as a whole: Both a 70.59% sensitivity and a 72.22% specificity characterized the model's predictions of ophthalmopathy progression. Stable hyperthyroidism and ophthalmopathy were told apart by a 13-signature model, which achieved about 88% sensitivity and approximately 81% specificity.

As concerns this clonotype: What it binds is not known.

Certain patients were not enrolled. These were patients with other autoimmune diseases, uncontrolled infections, pregnancy or lactation. The germline V and J ends were trimmed by 5 bases and 6 bases, with 11 bases remaining between them. CDR1 is SGHVS, CDR2 FQNEAQ, per germline. The CDR3 sequence is 12 residues long. The authors amplified TCR beta CDR3 regions from RNA transcripts. The first round was an RT-PCR with HTBI primers, and the second round was a multiplex PCR. One entry per CDR3 protein, called by TCRdb with MiXCR from the multiplex PCR reads. Among roughly 50,000 distinct CDR3 sequences, 50% to 65% were seen once, and the ten largest hold approximately 20%.

Sequencing was performed on peripheral blood. The V gene is TRBV7-8, the J gene TRBJ2-7, with D maybe TRBD2 (6 bases). The receptor was isolated from an adult man with Graves' ophthalmopathy. This chain's CDR3 is CASSHGGREQYF. In DNA form, the CDR3 reads TGTGCCAGCAGCCACGGAGGGCGCGAGCAGTACTTC.